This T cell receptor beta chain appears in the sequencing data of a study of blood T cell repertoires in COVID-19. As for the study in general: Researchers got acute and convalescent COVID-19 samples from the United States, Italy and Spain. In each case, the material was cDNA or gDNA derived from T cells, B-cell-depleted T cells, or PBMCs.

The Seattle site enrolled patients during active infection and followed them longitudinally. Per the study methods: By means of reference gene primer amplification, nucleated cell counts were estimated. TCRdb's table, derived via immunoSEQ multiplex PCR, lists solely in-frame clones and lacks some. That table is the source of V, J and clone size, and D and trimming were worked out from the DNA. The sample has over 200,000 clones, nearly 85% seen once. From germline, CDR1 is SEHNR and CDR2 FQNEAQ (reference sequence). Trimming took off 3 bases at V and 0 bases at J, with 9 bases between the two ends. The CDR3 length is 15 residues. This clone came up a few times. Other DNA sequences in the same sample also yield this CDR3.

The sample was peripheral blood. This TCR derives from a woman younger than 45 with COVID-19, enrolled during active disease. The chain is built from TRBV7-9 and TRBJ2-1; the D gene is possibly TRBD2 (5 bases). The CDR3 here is CASSFSESSYNEQFF. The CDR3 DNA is TGTGCCAGCAGCTTTAGCGAGAGCTCCTACAATGAGCAGTTCTTC.